The clone carrying this TCR beta chain was seen only a few times. Its antigen is currently unknown. The germline V and J ends were trimmed by 5 bases and 8 bases, with 19 bases remaining between them. The CDR3 covers 14 residues. Germline CDR1 SGHKS, CDR2 YYEKEE (reference sequence). From 5'RACE with constant-segment primers came TCR alpha and TCR beta cDNA libraries that carried sample barcodes and UMIs. TCRdb ran MiXCR on the 5' RACE reads and lists one entry per CDR3 protein. The table includes about 360,000 distinct CDR3 sequences, around 14% detected once. These data originate in a study of T-cell memory formation after mild COVID-19. Study as a whole: The study found TCR clusters largely donor specific. Findings and caveats of the study: In second-wave clones peaking day 37, SARS-CoV-2 specificity remained unconfirmed. Memory from before infection featured some responding clones, which suggests cross-reactive memory joined.

The source of this sequence is a man between 18 and 29 years old who had mild COVID-19 (a few samples of this study predate the infection). Cell type and time point are not known. The V gene is TRBV5-5, the J gene TRBJ1-2, with a possible D match to TRBD1 (5 bases). Input material: PBMCs or a T cell subset sorted from them (not recorded which). CDR3 protein: CASSRPGRSGGYTF. The CDR3 nucleotides read TGTGCCAGCAGTCGTCCCGGGAGATCAGGGGGCTACACCTTC.